This T cell receptor (beta chain) comes out of a study of CD8 T cells in ankylosing spondylitis (dated by TCRdb to the late 2010s). Notes on the research overall: T cell receptor beta repertoires were profiled in healthy donors and ankylosing spondylitis patients so that disease-linked TCR variants could be found. In total, the full study cohort was made up of about 110 healthy donors and some 26 ankylosing spondylitis patients. Samples of peripheral blood were taken, and for ankylosing spondylitis patients, synovial fluid was collected as well.

Sequencing was carried out with an Illumina HiSeq 2500. Quantitative 5'-RACE with molecular barcodes was the method used to prepare the TCR beta libraries. As for how the authors treated the data: A new computational method based on a probabilistic model of VDJ rearrangement was used to identify disease-linked TCR variants. TCRdb redid the processing of the public reads, applying fastp at Q25 and MiXCR, and retained in-frame beta chains. Each record represents a unique CDR3 protein, reported with the most common genes and DNA among its rows. TCRdb assigned the V and J calls; the authors' analysis was not used. Recorded for this sample are under 450,000 distinct CDR3 sequences; 20% of them occurred a single time. The top ten clones comprise 10% to 15% of the sample. CDR1 and CDR2, looked up from the germline V gene, are SGHAT and FQNNGV. From V the trimming removes 5 bases and from J it removes 5 bases, while the gene matches leave 8 bases of the junction unaccounted for. The CDR3 runs 16 amino acids, cysteine and phenylalanine included. The DNA shown is the 48-base CDR3, in frame from base 1.

In the case of this clonotype: The antigen it recognizes is unknown. Nothing much larger sits one base from this clone, and base qualities are not available.

General study outcomes and caveats: A TCR beta motif made up of several highly homologous amino acid variants appeared to be characteristic of blood from ankylosing spondylitis patients. A CD8+ phenotype was shown by the disease-linked clones, which were found at relatively low frequencies in peripheral blood. According to the report, matched synovial fluid samples from ankylosing spondylitis patients were significantly enriched for the disease-linked clones. Some motif variants had previously been reported in the synovial fluid and blood of reactive arthritis patients, which suggests shared mechanisms of disease initiation.

The chain uses TRBV11-2 and TRBJ1-6; TRBD1 matches 8 bases in the middle. The sample was blood, either unsorted or a sorted T cell fraction (not recorded which). The sequence derives from a male donor with ankylosing spondylitis or in good health (not recorded which). The nucleotide sequence is TGTGCCAGCAGCCTGACCCAGGGGGCGCATAATTCACCCCTCCACTTT. This sequence encodes CASSLTQGAHNSPLHF.